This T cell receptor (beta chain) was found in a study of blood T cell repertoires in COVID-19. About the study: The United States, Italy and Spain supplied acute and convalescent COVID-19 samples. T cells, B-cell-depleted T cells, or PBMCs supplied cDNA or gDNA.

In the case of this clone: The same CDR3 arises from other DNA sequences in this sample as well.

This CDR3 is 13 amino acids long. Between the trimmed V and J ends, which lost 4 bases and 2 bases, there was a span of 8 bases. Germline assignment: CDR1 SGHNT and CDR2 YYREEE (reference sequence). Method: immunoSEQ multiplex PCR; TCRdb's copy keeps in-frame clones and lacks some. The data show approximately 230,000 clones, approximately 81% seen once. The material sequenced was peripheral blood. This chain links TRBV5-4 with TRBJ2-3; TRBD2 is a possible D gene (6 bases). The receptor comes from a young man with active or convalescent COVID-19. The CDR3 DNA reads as TGTGCCAGCAGCCGGGGGATCACAGATACGCAGTATTTT. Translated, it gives CASSRGITDTQYF.